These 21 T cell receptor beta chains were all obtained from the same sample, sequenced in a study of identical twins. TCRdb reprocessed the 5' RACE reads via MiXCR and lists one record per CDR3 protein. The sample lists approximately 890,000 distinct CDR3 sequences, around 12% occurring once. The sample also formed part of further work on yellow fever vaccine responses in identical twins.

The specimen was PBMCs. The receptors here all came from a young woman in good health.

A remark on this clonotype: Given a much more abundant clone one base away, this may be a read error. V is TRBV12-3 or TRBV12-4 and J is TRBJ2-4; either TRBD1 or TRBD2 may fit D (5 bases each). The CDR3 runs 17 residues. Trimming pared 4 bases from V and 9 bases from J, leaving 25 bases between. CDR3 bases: TGTGCCAGCAGTTCCGAGGCGCACCGGGGCTCCTCGGGCATTCAGTACTTC. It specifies CASSSEAHRGSSGIQYF.

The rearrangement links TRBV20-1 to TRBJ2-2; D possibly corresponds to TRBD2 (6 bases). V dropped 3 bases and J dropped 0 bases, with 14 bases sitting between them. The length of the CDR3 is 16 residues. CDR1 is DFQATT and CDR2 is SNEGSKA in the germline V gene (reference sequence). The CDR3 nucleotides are TGCAGTGCTAGGGTGTTTTCGGGAGCGAACACCGGGGAGCTGTTTTTT. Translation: CSARVFSGANTGELFF.

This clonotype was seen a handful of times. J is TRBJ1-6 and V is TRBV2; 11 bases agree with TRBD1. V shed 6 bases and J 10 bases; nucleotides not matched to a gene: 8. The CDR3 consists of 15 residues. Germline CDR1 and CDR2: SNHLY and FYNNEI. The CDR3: CASSEGTGGLSPLHF. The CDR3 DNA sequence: TGTGCCAGCAGCGAGGGGACAGGGGGTCTCTCACCCCTCCACTTT.

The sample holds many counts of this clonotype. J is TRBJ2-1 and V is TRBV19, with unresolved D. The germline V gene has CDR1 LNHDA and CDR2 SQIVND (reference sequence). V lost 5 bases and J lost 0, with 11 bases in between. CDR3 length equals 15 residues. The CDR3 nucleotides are TGTGCCAGTAGTCCCAGCGCGAGCTCCTACAATGAGCAGTTCTTC. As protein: CASSPSASSYNEQFF.

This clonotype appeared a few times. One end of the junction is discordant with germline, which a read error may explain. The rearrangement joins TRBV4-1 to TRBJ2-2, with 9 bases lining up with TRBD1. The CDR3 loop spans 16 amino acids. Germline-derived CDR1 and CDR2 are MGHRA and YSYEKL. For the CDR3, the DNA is TGCGCCAGCAGCCTCGAAGGGACAGGGAACTCCGGGGAGCTGTTTTTT. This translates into CASSLEGTGNSGELFF.

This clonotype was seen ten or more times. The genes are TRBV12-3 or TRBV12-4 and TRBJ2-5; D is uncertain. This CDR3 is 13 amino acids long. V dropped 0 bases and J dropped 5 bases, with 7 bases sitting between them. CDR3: CASSLAQVETQYF. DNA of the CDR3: TGTGCCAGCAGTTTAGCCCAGGTGGAGACCCAGTACTTC.

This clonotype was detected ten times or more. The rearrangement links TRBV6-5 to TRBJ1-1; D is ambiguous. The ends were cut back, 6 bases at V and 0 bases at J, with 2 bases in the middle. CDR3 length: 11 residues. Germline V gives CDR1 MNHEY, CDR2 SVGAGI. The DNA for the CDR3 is TGTGCCAGCAGGGTGAACACTGAAGCTTTCTTT. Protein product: CASRVNTEAFF.

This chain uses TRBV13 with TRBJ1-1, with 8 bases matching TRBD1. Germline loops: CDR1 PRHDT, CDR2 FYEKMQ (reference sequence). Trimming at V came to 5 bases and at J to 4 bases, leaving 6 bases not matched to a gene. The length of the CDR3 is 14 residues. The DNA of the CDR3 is TGTGCCAGCAGCCCAGAGGACAGGGCCACTGAAGCTTTCTTT. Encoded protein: CASSPEDRATEAFF. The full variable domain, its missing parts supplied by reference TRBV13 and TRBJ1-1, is AAGVIQSPRHLIKEKRETATLKCYPIPRHDTVYWYQQGPGQDPQFLISFYEKMQSDKGSIPDRFSAQQFSDYHSELNMSSLELGDSALYFCASSPEDRATEAFFGQGTRLTVV.

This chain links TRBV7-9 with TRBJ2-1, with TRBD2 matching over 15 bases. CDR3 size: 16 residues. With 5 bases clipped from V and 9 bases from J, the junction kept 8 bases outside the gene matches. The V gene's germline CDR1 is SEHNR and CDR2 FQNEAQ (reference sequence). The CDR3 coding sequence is TGTGCCAGCAGCACCCCCGGGACTAGCGGGAGGCTTGAGCAGTTCTTC. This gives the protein CASSTPGTSGRLEQFF.

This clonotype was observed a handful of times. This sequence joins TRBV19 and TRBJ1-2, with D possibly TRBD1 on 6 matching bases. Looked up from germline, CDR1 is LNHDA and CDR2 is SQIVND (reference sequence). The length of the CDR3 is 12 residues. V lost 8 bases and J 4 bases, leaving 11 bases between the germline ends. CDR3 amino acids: CASQQGFYGYTF. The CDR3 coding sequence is TGTGCCAGTCAACAGGGATTCTATGGCTACACCTTC.

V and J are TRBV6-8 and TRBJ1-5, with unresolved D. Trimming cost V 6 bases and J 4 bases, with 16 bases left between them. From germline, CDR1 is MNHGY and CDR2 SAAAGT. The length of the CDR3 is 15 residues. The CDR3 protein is CASRSAREGNQPQHF. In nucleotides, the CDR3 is TGTGCCAGCAGATCCGCCCGTGAGGGAAATCAGCCCCAGCATTTT.

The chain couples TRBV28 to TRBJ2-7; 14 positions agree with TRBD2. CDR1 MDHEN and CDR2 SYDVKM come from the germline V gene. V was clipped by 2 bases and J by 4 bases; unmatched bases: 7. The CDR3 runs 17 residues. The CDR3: CASSLGLGTSGSYEQYF. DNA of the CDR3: TGTGCCAGCAGTTTAGGTCTGGGGACTAGCGGGAGTTACGAGCAGTACTTC. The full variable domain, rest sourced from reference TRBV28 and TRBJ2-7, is DVKVTQSSRYLVKRTGEKVFLECVQDMDHENMFWYRQDPGLGLRLIYFSYDVKMKEKGDIPEGYSVSREKKERFSLILESASTNQTSMYLCASSLGLGTSGSYEQYFGPGTRLTVT.

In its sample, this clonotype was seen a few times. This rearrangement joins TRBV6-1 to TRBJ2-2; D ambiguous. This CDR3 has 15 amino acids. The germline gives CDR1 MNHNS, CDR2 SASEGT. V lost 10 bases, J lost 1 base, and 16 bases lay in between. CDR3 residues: CATRGREMNTGELFF. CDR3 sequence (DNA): TGTGCCACACGAGGCAGAGAGATGAACACCGGGGAGCTGTTTTTT.

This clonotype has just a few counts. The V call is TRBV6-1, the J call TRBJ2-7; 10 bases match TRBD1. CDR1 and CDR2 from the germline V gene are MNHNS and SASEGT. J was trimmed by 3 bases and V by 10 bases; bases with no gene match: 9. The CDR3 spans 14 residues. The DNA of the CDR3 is TGTGCCACCAGATGGGGGACAGGGGTCTACGAGCAGTACTTC. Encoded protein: CATRWGTGVYEQYF.

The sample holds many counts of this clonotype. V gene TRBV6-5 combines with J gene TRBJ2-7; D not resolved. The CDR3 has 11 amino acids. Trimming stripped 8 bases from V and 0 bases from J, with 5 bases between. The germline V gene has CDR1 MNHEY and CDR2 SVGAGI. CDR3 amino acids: CASGSSYEQYV. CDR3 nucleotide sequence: TGTGCCAGCGGTAGCTCCTACGAGCAGTACGTC.

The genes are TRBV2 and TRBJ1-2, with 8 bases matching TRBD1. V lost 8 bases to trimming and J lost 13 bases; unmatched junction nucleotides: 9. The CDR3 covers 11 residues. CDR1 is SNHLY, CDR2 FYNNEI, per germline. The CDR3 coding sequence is TGTGCCAGCCGGAGACAGGGGACTTGCACCTTC. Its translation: CASRRQGTCTF.

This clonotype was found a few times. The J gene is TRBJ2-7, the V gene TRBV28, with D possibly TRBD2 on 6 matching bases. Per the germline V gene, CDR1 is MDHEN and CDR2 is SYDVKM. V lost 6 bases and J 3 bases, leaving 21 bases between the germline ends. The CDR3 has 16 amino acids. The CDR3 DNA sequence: TGTGCCAGCAGCACCTCCAGGAGGGAGGCGGGCTACGAGCAGTACGTC. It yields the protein CASSTSRREAGYEQYV.

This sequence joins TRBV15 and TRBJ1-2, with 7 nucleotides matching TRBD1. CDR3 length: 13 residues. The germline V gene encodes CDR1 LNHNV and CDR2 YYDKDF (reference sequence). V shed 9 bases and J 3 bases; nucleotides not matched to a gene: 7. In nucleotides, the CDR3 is TGTGCCACTGCGACAGGGATGGACTATGGCTACACCTTC. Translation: CATATGMDYGYTF.

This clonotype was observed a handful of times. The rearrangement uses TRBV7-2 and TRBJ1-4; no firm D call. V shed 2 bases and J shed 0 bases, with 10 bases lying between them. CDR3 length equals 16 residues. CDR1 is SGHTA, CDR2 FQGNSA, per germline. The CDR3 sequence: CASSLLFEATNEKLFF. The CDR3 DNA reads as TGTGCCAGCAGCTTATTGTTTGAAGCAACTAATGAAAAACTGTTTTTT.

In DNA form, the CDR3 reads TGTGCCACCAGCAGAGGCGGGGGCGGGGAGACCCAGTACTTC. Translated: CATSRGGGGETQYF. The chain joins TRBV15 to TRBJ2-5; a possible D gene is TRBD2 (7 bases). CDR1 is LNHNV and CDR2 is YYDKDF in the germline V gene (reference sequence). Trimming pared 1 base from V and 5 bases from J, leaving 11 bases between. This CDR3 has 14 residues.

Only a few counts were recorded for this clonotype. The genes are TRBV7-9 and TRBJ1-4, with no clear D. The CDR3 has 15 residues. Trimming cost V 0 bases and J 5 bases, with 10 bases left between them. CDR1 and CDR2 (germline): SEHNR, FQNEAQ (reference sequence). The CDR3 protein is CASSLAFQENEKLFF. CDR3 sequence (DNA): TGTGCCAGCAGCTTAGCTTTTCAGGAAAATGAAAAACTGTTTTTT.